This T cell receptor (beta chain) stems from a study of control samples from healthy donors and cancer patients. This clone was counted once. One junction end disagrees with the germline gene, perhaps due to a read error. CDR3 length equals 10 residues. Germline V gene sequence: CDR1 DFQATT, CDR2 SNEGSKA (reference sequence). Assay used: immunoSEQ multiplex PCR; TCRdb lists only in-frame clones, some missing. The sample carries about 89,000 clones, approximately 87% recorded once. The J gene is TRBJ1-2, the V gene TRBV20-1, with D hard to call. Material: blood. The sequence derives from a woman aged 40 to 50 in good health. CDR3 sequence reads: CSASPTHHKF. The CDR3 DNA follows: TGCAGTGCTAGCCCCACACATCACAAATTC.